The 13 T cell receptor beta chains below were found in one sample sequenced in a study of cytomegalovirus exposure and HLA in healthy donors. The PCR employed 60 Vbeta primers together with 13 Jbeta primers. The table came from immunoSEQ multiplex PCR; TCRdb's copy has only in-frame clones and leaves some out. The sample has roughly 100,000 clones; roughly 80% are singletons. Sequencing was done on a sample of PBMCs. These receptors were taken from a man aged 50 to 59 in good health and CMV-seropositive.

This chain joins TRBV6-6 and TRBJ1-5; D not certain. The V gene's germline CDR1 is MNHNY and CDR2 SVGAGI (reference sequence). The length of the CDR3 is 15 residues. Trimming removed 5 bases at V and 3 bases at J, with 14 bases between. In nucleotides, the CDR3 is TGTGCCAGCAGTCCCCAGGCGTACCCCAATCAGCCCCAGCATTTT. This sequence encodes CASSPQAYPNQPQHF.

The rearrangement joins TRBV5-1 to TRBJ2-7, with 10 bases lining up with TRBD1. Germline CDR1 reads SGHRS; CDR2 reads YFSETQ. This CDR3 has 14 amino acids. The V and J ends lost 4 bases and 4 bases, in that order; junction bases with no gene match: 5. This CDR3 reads CASSLGQGRYEQYF. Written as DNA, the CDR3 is TGCGCCAGCAGCCTGGGACAGGGGCGATACGAGCAGTACTTC.

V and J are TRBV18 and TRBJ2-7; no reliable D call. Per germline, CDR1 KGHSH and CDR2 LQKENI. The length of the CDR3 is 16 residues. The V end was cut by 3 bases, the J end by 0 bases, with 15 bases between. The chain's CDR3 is CASSPGQISSSYEQYF. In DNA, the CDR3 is TGTGCCAGCTCACCGGGCCAAATTTCCAGCTCCTACGAGCAGTACTTC. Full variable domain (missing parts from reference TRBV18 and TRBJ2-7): NAGVMQNPRHLVRRRGQEARLRCSPMKGHSHVYWYRQLPEEGLKFMVYLQKENIIDESGMPKERFSAEFPKEGPSILRIQQVVRGDSAAYFCASSPGQISSSYEQYFGPGTRLTVT.

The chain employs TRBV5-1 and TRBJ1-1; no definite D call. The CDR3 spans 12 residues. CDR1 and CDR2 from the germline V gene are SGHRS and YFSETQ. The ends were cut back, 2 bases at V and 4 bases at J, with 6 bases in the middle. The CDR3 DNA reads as TGCGCCAGCAGCTTTGAGGGCACTGAAGCTTTCTTT. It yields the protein CASSFEGTEAFF.

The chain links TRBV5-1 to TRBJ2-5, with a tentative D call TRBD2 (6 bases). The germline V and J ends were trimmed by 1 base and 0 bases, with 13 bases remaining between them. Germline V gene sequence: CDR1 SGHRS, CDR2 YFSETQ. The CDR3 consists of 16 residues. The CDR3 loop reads CASSLLAGSHQETQYF. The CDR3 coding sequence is TGCGCCAGCAGCTTGTTGGCGGGATCCCACCAAGAGACCCAGTACTTC. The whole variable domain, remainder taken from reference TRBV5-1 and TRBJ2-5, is KAGVTQTPRYLIKTRGQQVTLSCSPISGHRSVSWYQQTPGQGLQFLFEYFSETQRNKGNFPGRFSGRQFSNSRSEMNVSTLELGDSALYLCASSLLAGSHQETQYFGPGTRLLVL.

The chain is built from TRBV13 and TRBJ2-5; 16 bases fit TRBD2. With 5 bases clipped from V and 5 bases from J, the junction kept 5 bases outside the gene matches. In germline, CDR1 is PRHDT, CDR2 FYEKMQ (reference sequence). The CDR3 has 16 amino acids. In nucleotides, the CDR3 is TGTGCCAGCAGCACCGAGGGACTAGCGGGAGGGGAGACCCAGTACTTC. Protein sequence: CASSTEGLAGGETQYF.

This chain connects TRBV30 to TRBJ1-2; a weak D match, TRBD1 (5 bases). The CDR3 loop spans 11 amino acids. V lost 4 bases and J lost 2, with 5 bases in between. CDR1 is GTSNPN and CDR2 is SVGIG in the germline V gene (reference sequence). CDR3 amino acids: CAWTGNYGYTF. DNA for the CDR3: TGTGCCTGGACAGGGAACTATGGCTACACCTTC.

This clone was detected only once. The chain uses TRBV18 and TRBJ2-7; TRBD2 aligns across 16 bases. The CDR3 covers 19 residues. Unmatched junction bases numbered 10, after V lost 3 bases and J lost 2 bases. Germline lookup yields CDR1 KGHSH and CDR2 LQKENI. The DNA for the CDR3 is TGTGCCAGCTCACCCCGGCCGGGACTAGCGGGAGGGATAACCTACGAGCAGTACTTC. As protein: CASSPRPGLAGGITYEQYF.

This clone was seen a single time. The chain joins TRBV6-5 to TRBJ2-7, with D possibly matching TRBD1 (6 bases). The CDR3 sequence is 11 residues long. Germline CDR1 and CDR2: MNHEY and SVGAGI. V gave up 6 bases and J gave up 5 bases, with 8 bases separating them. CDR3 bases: TGTGCCAGCAGCTCAGGGGACGAGCAGTACTTC. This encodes CASSSGDEQYF.

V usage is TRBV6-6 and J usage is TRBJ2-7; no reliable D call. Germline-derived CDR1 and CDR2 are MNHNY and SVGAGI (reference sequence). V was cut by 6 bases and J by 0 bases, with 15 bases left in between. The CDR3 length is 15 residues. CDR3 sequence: CASSPSSPDSYEQYF. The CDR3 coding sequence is TGTGCCAGCAGCCCCTCCTCCCCAGACTCCTACGAGCAGTACTTC.

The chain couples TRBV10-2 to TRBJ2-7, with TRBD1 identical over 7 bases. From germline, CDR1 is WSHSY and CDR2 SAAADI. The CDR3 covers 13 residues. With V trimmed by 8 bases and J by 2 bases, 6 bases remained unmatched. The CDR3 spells CASGRGTAYEQYF. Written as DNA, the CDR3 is TGCGCCAGCGGCAGGGGGACGGCCTACGAGCAGTACTTC.

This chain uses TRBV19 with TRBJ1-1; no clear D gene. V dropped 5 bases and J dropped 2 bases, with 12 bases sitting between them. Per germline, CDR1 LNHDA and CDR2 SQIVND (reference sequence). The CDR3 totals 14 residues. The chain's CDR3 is CASSSYGRNTEAFF. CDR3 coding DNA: TGTGCCAGTAGTTCCTACGGGAGAAACACTGAAGCTTTCTTT.

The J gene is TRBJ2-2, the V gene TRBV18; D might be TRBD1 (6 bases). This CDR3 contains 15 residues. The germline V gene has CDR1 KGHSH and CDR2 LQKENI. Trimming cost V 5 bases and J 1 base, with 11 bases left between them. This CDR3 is CASSVGQLNTGELFF. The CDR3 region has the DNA TGTGCCAGCTCAGTCGGACAGCTGAACACCGGGGAGCTGTTTTTT.